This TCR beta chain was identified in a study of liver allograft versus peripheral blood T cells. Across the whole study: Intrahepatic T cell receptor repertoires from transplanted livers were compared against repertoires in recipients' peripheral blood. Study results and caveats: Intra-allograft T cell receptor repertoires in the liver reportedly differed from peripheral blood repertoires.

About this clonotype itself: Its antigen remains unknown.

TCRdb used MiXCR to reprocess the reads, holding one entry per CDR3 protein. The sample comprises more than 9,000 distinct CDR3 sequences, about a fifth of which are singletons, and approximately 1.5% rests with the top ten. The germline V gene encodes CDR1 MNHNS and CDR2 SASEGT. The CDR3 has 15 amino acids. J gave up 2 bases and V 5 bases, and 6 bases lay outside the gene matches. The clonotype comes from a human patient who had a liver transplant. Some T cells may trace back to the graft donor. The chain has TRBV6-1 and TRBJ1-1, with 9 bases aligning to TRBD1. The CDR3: CASSRGQGFNTEAFF. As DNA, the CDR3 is TGTGCCAGCAGTAGGGGACAGGGTTTTAACACTGAAGCTTTCTTT.